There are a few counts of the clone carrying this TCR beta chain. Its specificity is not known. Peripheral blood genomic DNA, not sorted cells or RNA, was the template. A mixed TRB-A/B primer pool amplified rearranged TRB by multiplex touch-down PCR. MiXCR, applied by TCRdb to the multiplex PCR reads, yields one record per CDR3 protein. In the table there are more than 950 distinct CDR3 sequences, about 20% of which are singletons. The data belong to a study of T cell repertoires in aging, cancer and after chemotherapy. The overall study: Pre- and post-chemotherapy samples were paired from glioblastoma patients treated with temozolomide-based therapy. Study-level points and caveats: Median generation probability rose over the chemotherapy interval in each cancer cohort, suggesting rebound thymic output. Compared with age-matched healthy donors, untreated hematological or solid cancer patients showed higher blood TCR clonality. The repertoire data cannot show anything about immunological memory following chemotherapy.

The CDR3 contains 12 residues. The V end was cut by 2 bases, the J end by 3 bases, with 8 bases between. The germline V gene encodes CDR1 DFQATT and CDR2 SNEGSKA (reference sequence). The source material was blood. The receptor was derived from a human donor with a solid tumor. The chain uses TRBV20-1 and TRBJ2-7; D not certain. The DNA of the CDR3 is TGCAGTGCTAGAAAAGGAGTCTACGAGCAGTACTTC. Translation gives CSARKGVYEQYF.